The TCR beta chain described here comes from a study of shared clonotypes between healthy human individuals. The wider study: Used for every donor were three CD4 naive, three CD4 memory, two CD8 naive and one CD8 memory plate.

Template for every sorted-subset replicate PCR totaled about 200 ng DNA, roughly 30,000 T cell genomes. Method: immunoSEQ multiplex PCR; TCRdb's copy keeps in-frame clones and lacks some. The profile shows about 2.1 million clones, about 94% of them singletons. Positive CCR7 selection of CD45RO-negative cells yielded the naive CD8 cells, and terminally differentiated effector memory CD45RA+ cells were excluded. The donor cohort consisted entirely of Caucasian adults residing in Nashville, Tennessee. V lost 6 bases, J lost 5 bases, and 14 bases lay in between. Germline V CDR1 and CDR2: SSHAT, FNYEAQ (reference sequence). The CDR3 covers 13 residues.

The chain has TRBV7-7 and TRBJ2-7, with D perhaps given as TRBD1 or TRBD2 (5 bases each). Sequences were obtained from naive CD8+ T cells from PBMCs. The clonotype comes from a young man in good health. Some clones in this sample may be carry-over from other donors' samples. The CDR3 is CASSIGTADEQYF. The CDR3 DNA is TGTGCCAGCAGTATAGGGACCGCGGACGAGCAGTACTTC.